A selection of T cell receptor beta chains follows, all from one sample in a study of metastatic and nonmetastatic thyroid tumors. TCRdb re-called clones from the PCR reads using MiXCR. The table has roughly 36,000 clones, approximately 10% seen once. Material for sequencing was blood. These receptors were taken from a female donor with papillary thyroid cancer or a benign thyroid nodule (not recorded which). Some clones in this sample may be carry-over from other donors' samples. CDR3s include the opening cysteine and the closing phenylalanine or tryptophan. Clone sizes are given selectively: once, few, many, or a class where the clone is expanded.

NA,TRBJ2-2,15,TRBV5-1,CASSWTGERTGELFF
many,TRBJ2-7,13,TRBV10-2,CASSESLTYEQYF
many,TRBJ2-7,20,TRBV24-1,CATSDFGGQPTTTRHYEQYF
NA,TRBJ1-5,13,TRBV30,CAWGGQKNQPQHF
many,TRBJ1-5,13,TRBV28,CASSRLSRGPKHF
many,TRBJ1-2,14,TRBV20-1,CSAQTPAPGYGYTF
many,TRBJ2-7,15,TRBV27,CASSPRDRGPYEQYF
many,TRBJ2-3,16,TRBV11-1,CASATFYLQASDTQYF
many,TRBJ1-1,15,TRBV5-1,CASSLRDGTNTEAFF
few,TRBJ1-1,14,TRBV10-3,CAISKDRGNTEAFF
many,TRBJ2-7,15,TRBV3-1,CASSPYGAGGREQYF
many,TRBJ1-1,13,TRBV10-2,CASSEDKNTEAFF
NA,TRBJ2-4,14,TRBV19,CASSGAGGSDIQYF
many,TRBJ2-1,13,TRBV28,CASRRAVQNEQFF
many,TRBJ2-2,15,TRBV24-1,CATSDSRTNTGELFF
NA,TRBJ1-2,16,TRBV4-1,CASSQGTGGRKYGYTF
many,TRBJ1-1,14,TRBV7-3,CASSLGPLTSEAFF
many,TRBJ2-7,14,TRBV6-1,CASSLAGARYEQYF
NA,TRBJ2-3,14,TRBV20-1,CSARGLASTDTQYF
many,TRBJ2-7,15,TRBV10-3,CAIRQGLADPGEQYF